This T cell receptor beta chain was captured by sequencing in a study of radiotherapy plus CTLA-4 blockade in lung cancer. Study outcomes and limitations: Some TCR clones had been derived from tumors. These clones expanded in peripheral blood after radiotherapy plus ipilimumab.

Notes on this clone: Its antigen is unidentified.

The method was immunoSEQ multiplex PCR; TCRdb's version includes in-frame clones alone and lacks a portion of them. This table holds roughly 13,000 clones, about 89% found once. This CDR3 spans 13 amino acids. Looked up from germline, CDR1 is SGHRS and CDR2 is YFSETQ. Unmatched junction bases numbered 10, after V lost 7 bases and J lost 10 bases. The input for sequencing was peripheral blood, taken from a patient treated with radiotherapy plus ipilimumab. The rearrangement links TRBV5-1 to TRBJ2-1, with 8 bases fitting TRBD1. The clonotype comes from a human donor with non-small cell lung cancer that progressed on radiotherapy plus ipilimumab. Some clones in this sample may be carry-over from other donors' samples. In nucleotides, the CDR3 is TGCGCCAGCCGGACAGGGCTAAGTGGCGAGCAGTTCTTC. The encoded protein is CASRTGLSGEQFF. Based on the CDR3 plus reference TRBV5-1 and TRBJ2-1, the full variable domain is KAGVTQTPRYLIKTRGQQVTLSCSPISGHRSVSWYQQTPGQGLQFLFEYFSETQRNKGNFPGRFSGRQFSNSRSEMNVSTLELGDSALYLCASRTGLSGEQFFGPGTRLTVL.